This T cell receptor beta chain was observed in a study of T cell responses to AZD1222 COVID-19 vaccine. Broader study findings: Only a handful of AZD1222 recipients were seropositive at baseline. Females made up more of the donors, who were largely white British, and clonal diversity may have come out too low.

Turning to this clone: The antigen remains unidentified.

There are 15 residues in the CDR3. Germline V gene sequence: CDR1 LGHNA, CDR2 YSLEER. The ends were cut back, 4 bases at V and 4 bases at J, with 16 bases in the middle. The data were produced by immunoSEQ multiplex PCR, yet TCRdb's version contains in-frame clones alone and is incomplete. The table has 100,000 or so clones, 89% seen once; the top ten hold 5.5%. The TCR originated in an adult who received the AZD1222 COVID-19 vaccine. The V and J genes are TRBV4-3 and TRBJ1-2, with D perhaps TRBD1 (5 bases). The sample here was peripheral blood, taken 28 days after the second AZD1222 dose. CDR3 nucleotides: TGCGCCAGCAGCCCCGACCGAGGGAGGGGCTATGGCTACACCTTC. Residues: CASSPDRGRGYGYTF.